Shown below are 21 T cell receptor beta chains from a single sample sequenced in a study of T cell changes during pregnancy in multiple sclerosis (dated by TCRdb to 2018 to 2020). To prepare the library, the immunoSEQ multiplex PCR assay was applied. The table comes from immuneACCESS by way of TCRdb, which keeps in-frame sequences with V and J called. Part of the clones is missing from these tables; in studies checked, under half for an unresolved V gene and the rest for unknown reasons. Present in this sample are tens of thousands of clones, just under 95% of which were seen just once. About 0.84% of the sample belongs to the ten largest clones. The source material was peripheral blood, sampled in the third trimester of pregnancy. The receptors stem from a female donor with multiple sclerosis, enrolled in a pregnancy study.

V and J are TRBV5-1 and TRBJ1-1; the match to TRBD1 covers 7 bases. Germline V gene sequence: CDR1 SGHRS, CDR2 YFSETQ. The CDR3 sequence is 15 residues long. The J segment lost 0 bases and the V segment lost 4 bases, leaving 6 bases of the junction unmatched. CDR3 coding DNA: TGCGCCAGCAGCCCGGGACAGCTCTTGAACACTGAAGCTTTCTTT. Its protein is CASSPGQLLNTEAFF.

CDR3 loop: CASSPSDRGWYEQYF. The DNA for the CDR3 is TGTGCCAGCAGCCCCTCAGACAGGGGATGGTACGAGCAGTACTTC. The chain has TRBV5-5 and TRBJ2-7; 8 bases fit TRBD1. Germline V gene lookup returns CDR1 SGHKS and CDR2 YYEKEE (reference sequence). With V trimmed by 4 bases and J by 4 bases, 10 bases remained unmatched. This CDR3 spans 15 amino acids.

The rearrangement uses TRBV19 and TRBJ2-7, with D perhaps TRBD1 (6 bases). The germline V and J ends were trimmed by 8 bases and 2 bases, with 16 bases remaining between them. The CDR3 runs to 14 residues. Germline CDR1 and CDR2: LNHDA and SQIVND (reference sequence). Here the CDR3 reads CASRRQGQTYEQYF. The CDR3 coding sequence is TGTGCCAGTCGCCGGCAGGGACAAACCTACGAGCAGTACTTC.

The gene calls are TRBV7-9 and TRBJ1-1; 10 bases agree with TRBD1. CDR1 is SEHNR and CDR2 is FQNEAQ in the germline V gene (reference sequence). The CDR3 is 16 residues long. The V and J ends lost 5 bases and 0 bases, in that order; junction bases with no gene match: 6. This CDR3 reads CASSRRGTGVNTEAFF. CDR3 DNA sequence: TGTGCCAGCAGCCGAAGAGGGACAGGGGTGAACACTGAAGCTTTCTTT.

CDR3 bases: TGTGCTAGTGGTCTGAGTACTGGGACAGGGCCCTATAGCAATCAGCCCCAGCATTTT. Encoded protein: CASGLSTGTGPYSNQPQHF. J is TRBJ1-5 and V is TRBV12-5; 9 bases line up with TRBD1. The V gene end was trimmed by 5 bases and the J gene end by 0 bases; junction bases not matched to a gene: 14. This CDR3 spans 19 amino acids. The germline gives CDR1 LGHNT, CDR2 FRNRAP.

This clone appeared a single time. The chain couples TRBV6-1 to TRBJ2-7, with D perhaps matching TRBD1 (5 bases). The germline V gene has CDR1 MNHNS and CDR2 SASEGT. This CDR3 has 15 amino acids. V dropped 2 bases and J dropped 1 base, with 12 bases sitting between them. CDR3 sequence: CASSERQPPSYEQYF. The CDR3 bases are TGTGCCAGCAGTGAAAGACAGCCCCCTTCCTACGAGCAGTACTTC.

The CDR3 region has the DNA TGCGCCAGCAGCGACAGGGGGGAGAGCTCCTACAATGAGCAGTTCTTC. Encoded protein: CASSDRGESSYNEQFF. V usage is TRBV5-1 and J usage is TRBJ2-1, with 9 bases fitting TRBD1. V lost 4 bases and J lost 0; bases outside the gene matches: 5. Germline V lookup: CDR1 SGHRS, CDR2 YFSETQ. This CDR3 has 16 residues.

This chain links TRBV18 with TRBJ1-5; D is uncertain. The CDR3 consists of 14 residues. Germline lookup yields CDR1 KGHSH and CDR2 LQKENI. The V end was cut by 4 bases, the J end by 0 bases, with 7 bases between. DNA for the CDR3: TGTGCCAGCTCACGAGGAGATAGCAATCAGCCCCAGCATTTT. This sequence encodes CASSRGDSNQPQHF.

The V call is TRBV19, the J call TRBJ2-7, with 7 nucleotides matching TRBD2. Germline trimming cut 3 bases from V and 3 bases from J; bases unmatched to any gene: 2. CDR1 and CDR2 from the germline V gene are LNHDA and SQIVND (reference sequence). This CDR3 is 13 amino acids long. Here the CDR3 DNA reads TGTGCCAGTAGTATCGGACTAGTCTACGAGCAGTACTTC. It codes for CASSIGLVYEQYF.

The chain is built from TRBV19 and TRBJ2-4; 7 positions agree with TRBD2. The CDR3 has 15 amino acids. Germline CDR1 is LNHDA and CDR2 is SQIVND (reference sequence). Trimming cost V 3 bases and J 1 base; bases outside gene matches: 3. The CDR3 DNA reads TGTGCCAGTAGTATCGGCGGGAGCGCCAAAAACATTCAGTACTTC. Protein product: CASSIGGSAKNIQYF. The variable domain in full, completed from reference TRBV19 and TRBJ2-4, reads DGGITQSPKYLFRKEGQNVTLSCEQNLNHDAMYWYRQDPGQGLRLIYYSQIVNDFQKGDIAEGYSVSREKKESFPLTVTSAQKNPTAFYLCASSIGGSAKNIQYFGAGTRLSVL.

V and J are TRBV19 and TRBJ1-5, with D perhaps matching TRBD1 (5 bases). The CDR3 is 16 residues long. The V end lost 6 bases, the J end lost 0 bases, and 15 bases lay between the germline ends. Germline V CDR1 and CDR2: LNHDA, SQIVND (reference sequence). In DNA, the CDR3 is TGTGCCAGTAGCCTGGGGCCCGAATATAGCAATCAGCCCCAGCATTTT. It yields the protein CASSLGPEYSNQPQHF.

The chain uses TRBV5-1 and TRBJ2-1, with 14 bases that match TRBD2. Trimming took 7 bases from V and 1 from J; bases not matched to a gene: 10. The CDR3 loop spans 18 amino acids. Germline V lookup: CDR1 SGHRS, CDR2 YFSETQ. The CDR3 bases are TGCGCCAGCTTCTCCCACGGGACTAGCGGGAGTTCCTACAATGAGCAGTTCTTC. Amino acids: CASFSHGTSGSSYNEQFF.

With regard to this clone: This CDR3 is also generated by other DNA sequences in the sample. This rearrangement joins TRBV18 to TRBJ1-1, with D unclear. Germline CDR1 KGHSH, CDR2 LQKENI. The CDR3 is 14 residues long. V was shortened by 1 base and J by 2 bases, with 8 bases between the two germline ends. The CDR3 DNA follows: TGTGCCAGCTCACCACAAACAGCAAACACTGAAGCTTTCTTT. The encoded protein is CASSPQTANTEAFF.

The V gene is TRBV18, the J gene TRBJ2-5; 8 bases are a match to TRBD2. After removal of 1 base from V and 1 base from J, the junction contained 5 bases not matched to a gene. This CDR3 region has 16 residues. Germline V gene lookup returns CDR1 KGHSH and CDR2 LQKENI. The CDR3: CASSPRQLAAQETQYF. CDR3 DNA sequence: TGTGCCAGCTCACCACGGCAACTAGCGGCCCAAGAGACCCAGTACTTC.

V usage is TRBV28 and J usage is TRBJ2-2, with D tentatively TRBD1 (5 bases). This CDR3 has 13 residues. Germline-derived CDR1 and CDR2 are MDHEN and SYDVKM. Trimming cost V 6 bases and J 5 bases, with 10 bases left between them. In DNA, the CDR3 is TGTGCCAGCAGCCCCAGGGTTACCGGGGAGCTGTTTTTT. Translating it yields CASSPRVTGELFF.

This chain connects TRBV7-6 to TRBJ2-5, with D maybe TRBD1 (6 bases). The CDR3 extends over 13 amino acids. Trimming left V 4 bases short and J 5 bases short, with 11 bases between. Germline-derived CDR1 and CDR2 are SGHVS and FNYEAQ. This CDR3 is CASSSQGMETQYF. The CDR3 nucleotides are TGTGCCAGCAGCTCGCAGGGGATGGAGACCCAGTACTTC. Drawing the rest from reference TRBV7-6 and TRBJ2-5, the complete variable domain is GAGVSQSPRYKVTKRGQDVALRCDPISGHVSLYWYRQALGQGPEFLTYFNYEAQQDKSGLPNDRFSAERPEGSISTLTIQRTEQRDSAMYRCASSSQGMETQYFGPGTRLLVL.

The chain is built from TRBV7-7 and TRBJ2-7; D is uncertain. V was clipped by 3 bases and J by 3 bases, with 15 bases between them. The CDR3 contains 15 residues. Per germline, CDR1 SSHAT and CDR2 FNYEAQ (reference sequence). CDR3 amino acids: CASSFAVDFHYEQYF. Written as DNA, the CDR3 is TGTGCCAGCAGCTTCGCGGTCGATTTCCACTACGAGCAGTACTTC. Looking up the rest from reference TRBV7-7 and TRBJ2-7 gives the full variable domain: GAGVSQSPRYKVTKRGQDVTLRCDPISSHATLYWYQQALGQGPEFLTYFNYEAQPDKSGLPSDRFSAERPEGSISTLTIQRTEQRDSAMYRCASSFAVDFHYEQYFGPGTRLTVT.

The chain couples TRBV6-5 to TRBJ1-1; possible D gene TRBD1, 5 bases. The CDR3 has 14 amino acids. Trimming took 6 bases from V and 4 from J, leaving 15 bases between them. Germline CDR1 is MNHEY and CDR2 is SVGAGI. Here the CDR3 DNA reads TGTGCCAGCAGCCCCCAGGGAAGGGGCACTGAAGCTTTCTTT. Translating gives CASSPQGRGTEAFF.

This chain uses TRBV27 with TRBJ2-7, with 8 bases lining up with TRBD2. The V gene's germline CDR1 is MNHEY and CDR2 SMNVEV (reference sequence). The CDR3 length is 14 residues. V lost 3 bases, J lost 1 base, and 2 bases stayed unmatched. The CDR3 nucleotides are TGTGCCAGCAGTTTTGCGGGAGGATCCTACGAGCAGTACTTC. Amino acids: CASSFAGGSYEQYF.

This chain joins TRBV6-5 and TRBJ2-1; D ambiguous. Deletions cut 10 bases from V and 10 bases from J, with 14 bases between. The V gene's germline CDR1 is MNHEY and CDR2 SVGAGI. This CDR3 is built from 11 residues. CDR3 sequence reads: CATFLAREQFF. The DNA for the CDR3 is TGTGCCACCTTCTTGGCCAGGGAGCAGTTCTTC.

CDR3 coding DNA: TGTGCCAGCAGTTTCGGACAGGGCCTCAACGAGCAGTACTTC. This codes for CASSFGQGLNEQYF. The V gene is TRBV6-5, the J gene TRBJ2-7; 8 positions agree with TRBD1. Germline trimming cut 4 bases from V and 5 bases from J; bases unmatched to any gene: 7. In germline, CDR1 is MNHEY, CDR2 SVGAGI. The CDR3 has 14 amino acids.